The 8 T cell receptor beta chains listed next were all sequenced from one sample in a study of blood T cell repertoires in COVID-19. The data were produced by immunoSEQ multiplex PCR, yet TCRdb's version contains in-frame clones alone and is incomplete. This repertoire shows 170,000 or so clones, around 86% found once; its top ten account for 2.7%. The sequencing input was peripheral blood. These receptors originate from a middle-aged man with active or convalescent COVID-19.

This clone was recorded once. This sequence joins TRBV2 and TRBJ1-6; the D gene is possibly TRBD1 (5 bases). Germline V gene data show CDR1 as SNHLY and CDR2 as FYNNEI. Trimming cost V 9 bases and J 9 bases, with 18 bases left between them. The length of the CDR3 is 14 residues. The CDR3, as DNA: TGTGCCAGTCAGCCGGAAGGGGCTACTTCACCCCTCCACTTT. This encodes CASQPEGATSPLHF.

Here the CDR3 reads CAISGDSKSYGYTF. In DNA, the CDR3 is TGTGCCATCAGTGGGGACAGTAAATCCTATGGCTACACCTTC. The J gene is TRBJ1-2, the V gene TRBV10-3; 7 positions agree with TRBD1. The junction had 6 bases not matched to a gene; V was cut back by 4 bases and J by 4 bases. The V gene's germline CDR1 is ENHRY and CDR2 SYGVKD. The CDR3 totals 14 residues.

This rearrangement joins TRBV10-3 to TRBJ1-1; D unclear. V was trimmed by 2 bases and J by 4 bases, leaving 5 bases between them. The CDR3 has 12 residues. CDR1 is ENHRY, CDR2 SYGVKD, per germline. CDR3 sequence (DNA): TGTGCCATCAGTGAGGCCAGCACTGAAGCTTTCTTT. Its translation is CAISEASTEAFF.

This sequence joins TRBV11-3 and TRBJ1-1, with TRBD1 identical over 10 bases. Germline CDR1 reads SGHNT; CDR2 reads YENEEA. The V gene end was trimmed by 5 bases and the J gene end by 6 bases; junction bases not matched to a gene: 6. This CDR3 is 14 amino acids long. CDR3 protein: CASSPRDRGPEAFF. The CDR3 DNA reads as TGTGCCAGCAGCCCCCGGGACAGGGGTCCTGAAGCTTTCTTT. The full variable domain, rest sourced from reference TRBV11-3 and TRBJ1-1, is EAGVVQSPRYKIIEKKQPVAFWCNPISGHNTLYWYLQNLGQGPELLIRYENEEAVDDSQLPKDRFSAERLKGVDSTLKIQPAELGDSAVYLCASSPRDRGPEAFFGQGTRLTVV.

The chain combines TRBV29-1 with TRBJ2-3, with D tentatively TRBD2 (6 bases). The V gene's germline CDR1 is SQVTM and CDR2 ANQGSEA. V was cut by 7 bases and J by 4 bases, with 18 bases left in between. This CDR3 has 14 residues. The CDR3 sequence: CSGLYGGWADTQYF. CDR3 DNA sequence: TGCAGCGGACTTTACGGGGGATGGGCAGATACGCAGTATTTT.

The chain uses TRBV18 and TRBJ2-3; 9 nucleotides match TRBD1. The CDR3 loop spans 16 amino acids. J lost 0 bases, V lost 3 bases, and 4 bases had no gene match. Germline lookup yields CDR1 KGHSH and CDR2 LQKENI. DNA of the CDR3: TGTGCCAGCTCACCGCAGGGACAGGGAAGCACAGATACGCAGTATTTT. Protein: CASSPQGQGSTDTQYF.

The chain carries TRBV7-9 and TRBJ1-4; D might be TRBD1 (5 bases). CDR3 size: 16 residues. The V gene lost 4 bases and the J gene lost 5 bases, with 17 bases spanning the gap. CDR1 and CDR2 (germline): SEHNR, FQNEAQ (reference sequence). The chain's CDR3 is CASSSTQDSYNEKLFF. The CDR3 DNA sequence: TGTGCCAGCAGCTCTACCCAAGACAGCTACAATGAAAAACTGTTTTTT. Variable domain in full (rest from reference TRBV7-9 and TRBJ1-4): DTGVSQNPRHKITKRGQNVTFRCDPISEHNRLYWYRQTLGQGPEFLTYFQNEAQLEKSRLLSDRFSAERPKGSFSTLEIQRTEQGDSAMYLCASSSTQDSYNEKLFFGSGTQLSVL.

CDR3 sequence: CASSLPGSGNTIYF. As DNA, the CDR3 is TGCGCCAGCAGCTTGCCAGGATCGGGAAACACCATATATTTT. The chain employs TRBV5-1 and TRBJ1-3, with D unclear. The CDR3 sequence is 14 residues long. The germline CDR1 and CDR2 sequences are SGHRS and YFSETQ. Trimming shortened V by 1 base and J by 4 bases, and 9 bases separated the two germline ends.